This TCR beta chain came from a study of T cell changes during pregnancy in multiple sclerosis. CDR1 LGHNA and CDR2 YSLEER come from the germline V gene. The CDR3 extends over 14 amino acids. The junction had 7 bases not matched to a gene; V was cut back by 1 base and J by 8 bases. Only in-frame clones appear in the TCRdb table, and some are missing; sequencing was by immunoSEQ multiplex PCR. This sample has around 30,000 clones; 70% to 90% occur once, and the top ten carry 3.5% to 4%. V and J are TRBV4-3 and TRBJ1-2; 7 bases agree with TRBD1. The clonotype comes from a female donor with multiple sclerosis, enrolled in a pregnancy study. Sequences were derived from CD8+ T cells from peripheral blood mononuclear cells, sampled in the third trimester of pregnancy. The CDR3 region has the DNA TGCGCCAGCAGCCAAGCGACAGGGATGAGGGGCTACACCTTC. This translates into CASSQATGMRGYTF.